One and the same sample provided the 5 T cell receptor beta chains below, sequenced in a study of STAT5B mutations in CD4+ large granular lymphocyte leukemia. The repertoire was sequenced with immunoSEQ multiplex PCR; TCRdb's copy has only in-frame clones and lacks some. This table has tens of thousands of clones, roughly two thirds appearing once. Specimen: CD4+ T cells from blood buffy coats. The receptor source for this set is a human donor in good health.

V is TRBV19 and J is TRBJ2-3, with TRBD2 matching over 9 bases. The ends lost 3 bases at V and 5 bases at J; junction bases unmatched: 15. The CDR3 consists of 18 residues. The germline V gene has CDR1 LNHDA and CDR2 SQIVND (reference sequence). CDR3 DNA sequence: TGTGCCAGTAGTATGGACATGAAGAGCGGGGGGCTTGGAGATACGCAGTATTTT. Its protein product is CASSMDMKSGGLGDTQYF.

This clone was detected only a few times. V usage is TRBV2 and J usage is TRBJ2-5; D is possibly TRBD2 (6 bases). Germline V lookup: CDR1 SNHLY, CDR2 FYNNEI. Trimming removed 6 bases at V and 7 bases at J, with 18 bases between. The CDR3 consists of 14 residues. CDR3 protein: CASSDRDSVWTQYF. The CDR3 DNA is TGTGCCAGCAGCGACCGGGACTCGGTTTGGACCCAGTACTTC.

This clone was counted between two and nine times. The gene calls are TRBV7-9 and TRBJ1-1; D not resolved. V was shortened by 3 bases and J by 1 base, with 9 bases between the two germline ends. From germline, CDR1 is SEHNR and CDR2 FQNEAQ (reference sequence). There are 14 residues in the CDR3. Written as DNA, the CDR3 is TGTGCCAGCAGCTTTATGACACCGAACACTGAAGCTTTCTTT. It codes for CASSFMTPNTEAFF. The full variable domain, in which reference TRBV7-9 and TRBJ1-1 provide the parts outside the CDR3, is DTGVSQNPRHKITKRGQNVTFRCDPISEHNRLYWYRQTLGQGPEFLTYFQNEAQLEKSRLLSDRFSAERPKGSFSTLEIQRTEQGDSAMYLCASSFMTPNTEAFFGQGTRLTVV.

The chain recombines TRBV5-6 with TRBJ2-3, with 10 bases that match TRBD2. The CDR3 sequence is 16 residues long. Germline CDR1 reads SGHDT; CDR2 reads YYEEEE. J lost 2 bases, V lost 7 bases, and 10 bases had no gene match. This CDR3 reads CASAWGGTSVTDTQYF. The CDR3 nucleotides are TGTGCCAGCGCTTGGGGGGGGACTAGCGTCACAGATACGCAGTATTTT.

The chain uses TRBV14 and TRBJ1-2; D gene unclear. Trimming took 0 bases from V and 0 from J, leaving 11 bases between them. Germline V lookup: CDR1 SGHDN, CDR2 FVKESK. This CDR3 contains 16 residues. This CDR3 reads CASSQDLGSANYGYTF. The CDR3 DNA reads as TGTGCCAGCAGCCAAGATCTCGGCAGCGCTAACTATGGCTACACCTTC. Using reference TRBV14 and TRBJ1-2 for the parts outside the CDR3, the full variable domain is EAGVTQFPSHSVIEKGQTVTLRCDPISGHDNLYWYRRVMGKEIKFLLHFVKESKQDESGMPNNRFLAERTGGTYSTLKVQPAELEDSGVYFCASSQDLGSANYGYTFGSGTRLTVV.